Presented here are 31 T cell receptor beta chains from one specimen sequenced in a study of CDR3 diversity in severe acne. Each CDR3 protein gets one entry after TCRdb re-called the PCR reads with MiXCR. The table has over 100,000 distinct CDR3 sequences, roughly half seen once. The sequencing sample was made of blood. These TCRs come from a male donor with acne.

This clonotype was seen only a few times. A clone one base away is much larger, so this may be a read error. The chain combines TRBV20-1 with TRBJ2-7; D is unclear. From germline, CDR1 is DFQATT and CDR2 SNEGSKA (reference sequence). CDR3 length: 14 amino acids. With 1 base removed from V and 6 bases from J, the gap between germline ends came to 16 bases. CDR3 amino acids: CSARGIAQPCEQYF. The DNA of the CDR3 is TGCAGTGCTAGAGGAATAGCCCAACCCTGCGAGCAGTACTTC.

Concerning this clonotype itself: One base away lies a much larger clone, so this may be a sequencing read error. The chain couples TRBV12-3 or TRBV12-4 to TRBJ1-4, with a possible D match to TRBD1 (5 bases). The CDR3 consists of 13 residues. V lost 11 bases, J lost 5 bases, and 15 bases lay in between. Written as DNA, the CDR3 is TGTGCCGGCGTCGGGGCCGTAAATGAAAAACTGTTTTTT. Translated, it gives CAGVGAVNEKLFF.

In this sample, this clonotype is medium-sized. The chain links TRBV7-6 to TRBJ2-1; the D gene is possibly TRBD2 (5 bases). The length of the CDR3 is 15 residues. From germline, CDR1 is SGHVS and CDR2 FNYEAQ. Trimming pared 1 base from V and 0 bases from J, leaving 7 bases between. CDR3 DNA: TGTGCCAGCAGCTTAGGACTAAACTCCTACAATGAGCAGTTCTTC. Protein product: CASSLGLNSYNEQFF.

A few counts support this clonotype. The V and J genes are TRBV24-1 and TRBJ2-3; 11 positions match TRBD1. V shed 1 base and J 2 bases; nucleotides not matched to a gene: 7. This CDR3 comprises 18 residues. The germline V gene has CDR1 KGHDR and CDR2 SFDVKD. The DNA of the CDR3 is TGTGCCACCAGTGATTTTGGACAGGGGGCGCGGGCCACAGATACGCAGTATTTT. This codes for CATSDFGQGARATDTQYF.

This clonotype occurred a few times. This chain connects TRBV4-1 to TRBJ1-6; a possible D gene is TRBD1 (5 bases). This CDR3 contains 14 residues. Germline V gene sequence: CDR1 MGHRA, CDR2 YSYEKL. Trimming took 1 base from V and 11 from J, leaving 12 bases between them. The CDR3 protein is CASSQVQDGAPLHF. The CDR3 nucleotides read TGCGCCAGCAGCCAAGTACAGGATGGGGCACCCCTCCACTTT.

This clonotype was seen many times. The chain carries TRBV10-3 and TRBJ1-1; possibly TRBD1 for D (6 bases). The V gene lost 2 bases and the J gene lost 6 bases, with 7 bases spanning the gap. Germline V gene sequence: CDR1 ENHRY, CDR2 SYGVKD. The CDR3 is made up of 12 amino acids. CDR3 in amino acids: CAISEGGPEAFF. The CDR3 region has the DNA TGTGCCATCAGTGAGGGGGGCCCTGAAGCTTTCTTT.

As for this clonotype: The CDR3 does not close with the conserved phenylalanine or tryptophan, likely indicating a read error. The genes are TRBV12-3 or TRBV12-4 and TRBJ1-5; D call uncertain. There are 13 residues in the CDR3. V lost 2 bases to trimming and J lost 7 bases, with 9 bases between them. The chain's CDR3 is CASSLNKGQPQHL. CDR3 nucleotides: TGTGCCAGCAGTTTAAATAAGGGACAGCCCCAGCATCTT.

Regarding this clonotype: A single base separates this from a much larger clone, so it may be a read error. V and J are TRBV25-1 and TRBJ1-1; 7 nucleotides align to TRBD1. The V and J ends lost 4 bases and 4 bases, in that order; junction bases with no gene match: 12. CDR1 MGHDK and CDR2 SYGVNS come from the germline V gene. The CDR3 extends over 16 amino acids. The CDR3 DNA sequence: TGTGCCAGCAGTGGACGCGGACAGGAGTTAAGCACTGAAGCTTTCTTT. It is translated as CASSGRGQELSTEAFF.

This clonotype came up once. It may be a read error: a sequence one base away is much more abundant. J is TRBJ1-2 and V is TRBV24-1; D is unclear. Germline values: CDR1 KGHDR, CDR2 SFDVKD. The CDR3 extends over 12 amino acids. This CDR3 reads CATSVGPYGYAF. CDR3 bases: TGTGCCACCAGTGTCGGGCCCTATGGCTACGCCTTC.

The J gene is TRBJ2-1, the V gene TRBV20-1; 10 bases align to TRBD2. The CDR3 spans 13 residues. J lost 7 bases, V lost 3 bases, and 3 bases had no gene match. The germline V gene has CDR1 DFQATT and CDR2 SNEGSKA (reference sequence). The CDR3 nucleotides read TGCAGTGCTAGCGAGGGACTAGCGAATGAGCAGTTCTTC. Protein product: CSASEGLANEQFF.

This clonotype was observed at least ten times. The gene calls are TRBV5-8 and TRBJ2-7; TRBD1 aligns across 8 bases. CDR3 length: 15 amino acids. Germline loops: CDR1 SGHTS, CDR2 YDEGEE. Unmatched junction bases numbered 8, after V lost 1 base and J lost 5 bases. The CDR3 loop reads CASSLMRQGRNEQYF. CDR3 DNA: TGTGCCAGCAGCTTGATGCGACAGGGGAGAAACGAGCAGTACTTC.

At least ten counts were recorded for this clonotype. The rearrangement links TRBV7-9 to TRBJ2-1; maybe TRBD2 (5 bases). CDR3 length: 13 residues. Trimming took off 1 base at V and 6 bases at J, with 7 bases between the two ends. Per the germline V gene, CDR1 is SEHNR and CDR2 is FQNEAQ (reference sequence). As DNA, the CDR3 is TGTGCCAGCAGCTTAGGGACTGGCAATGAGCAGTTCTTC. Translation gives CASSLGTGNEQFF.

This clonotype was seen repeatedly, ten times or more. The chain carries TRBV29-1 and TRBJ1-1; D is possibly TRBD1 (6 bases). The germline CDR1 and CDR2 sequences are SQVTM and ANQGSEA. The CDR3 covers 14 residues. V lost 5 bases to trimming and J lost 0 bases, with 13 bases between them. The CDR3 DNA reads TGCAGCGTTAATACGGGACACCTGAACACTGAAGCTTTCTTT. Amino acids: CSVNTGHLNTEAFF.

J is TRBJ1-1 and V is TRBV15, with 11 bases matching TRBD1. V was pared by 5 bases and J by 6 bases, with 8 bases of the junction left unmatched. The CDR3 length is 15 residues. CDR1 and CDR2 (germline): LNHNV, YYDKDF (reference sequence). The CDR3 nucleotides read TGTGCCACCAGCGGGCCGGGACAGGGGGTGGCTGAAGCTTTCTTT. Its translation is CATSGPGQGVAEAFF.

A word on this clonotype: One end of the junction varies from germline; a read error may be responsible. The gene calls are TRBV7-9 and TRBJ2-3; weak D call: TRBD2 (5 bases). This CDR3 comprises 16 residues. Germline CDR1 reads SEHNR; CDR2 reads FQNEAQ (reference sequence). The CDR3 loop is CASSQEGPGLADTQYF. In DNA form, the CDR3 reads TGCGCCAGCAGCCAAGAAGGACCAGGACTCGCAGATACGCAGTATTTT. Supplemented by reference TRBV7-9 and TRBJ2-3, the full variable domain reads DTGVSQNPRHKITKRGQNVTFRCDPISEHNRLYWYRQTLGQGPEFLTYFQNEAQLEKSRLLSDRFSAERPKGSFSTLEIQRTEQGDSAMYLCASSQEGPGLADTQYFGPGTRLTVL.

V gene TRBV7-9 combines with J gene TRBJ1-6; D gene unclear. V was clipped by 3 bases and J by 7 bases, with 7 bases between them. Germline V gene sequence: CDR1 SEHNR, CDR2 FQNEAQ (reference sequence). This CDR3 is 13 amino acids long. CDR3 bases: TGTGCCAGCAGCTTGACCCCGAATTCACCCCTCCACTTT. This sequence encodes CASSLTPNSPLHF.

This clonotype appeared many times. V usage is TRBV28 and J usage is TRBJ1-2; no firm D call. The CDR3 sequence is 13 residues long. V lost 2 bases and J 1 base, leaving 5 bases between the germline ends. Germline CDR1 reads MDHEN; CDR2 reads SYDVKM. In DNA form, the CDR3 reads TGTGCCAGCAGTTTAGGGGTTAACTATGGCTACACCTTC. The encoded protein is CASSLGVNYGYTF.

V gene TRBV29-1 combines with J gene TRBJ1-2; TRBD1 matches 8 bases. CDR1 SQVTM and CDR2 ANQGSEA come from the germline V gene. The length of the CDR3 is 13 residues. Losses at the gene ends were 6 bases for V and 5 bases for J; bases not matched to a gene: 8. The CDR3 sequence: CSVVTGEGYGYTF. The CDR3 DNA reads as TGCAGCGTGGTGACAGGGGAAGGGTATGGCTACACCTTC.

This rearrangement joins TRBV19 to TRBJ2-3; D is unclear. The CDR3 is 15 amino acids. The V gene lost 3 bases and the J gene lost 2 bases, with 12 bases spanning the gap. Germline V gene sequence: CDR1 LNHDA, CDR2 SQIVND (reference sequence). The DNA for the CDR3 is TGTGCCAGTAGTATCTGGCCGGAAAACACAGATACGCAGTATTTT. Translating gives CASSIWPENTDTQYF.

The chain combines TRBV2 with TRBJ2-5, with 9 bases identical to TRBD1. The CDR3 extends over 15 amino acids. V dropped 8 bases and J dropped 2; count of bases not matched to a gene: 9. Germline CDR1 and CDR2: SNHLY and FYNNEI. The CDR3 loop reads CASVTGTGYQETQYF. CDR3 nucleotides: TGTGCCAGCGTGACCGGGACAGGGTATCAAGAGACCCAGTACTTC.

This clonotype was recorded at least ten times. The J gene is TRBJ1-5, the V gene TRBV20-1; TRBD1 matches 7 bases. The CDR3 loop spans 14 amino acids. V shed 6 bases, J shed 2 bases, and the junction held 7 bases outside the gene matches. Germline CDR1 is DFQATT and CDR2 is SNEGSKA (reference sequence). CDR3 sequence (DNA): TGCAGTGCGAGCGCAGGGGGACGCAATCAGCCCCAGCATTTT. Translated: CSASAGGRNQPQHF.

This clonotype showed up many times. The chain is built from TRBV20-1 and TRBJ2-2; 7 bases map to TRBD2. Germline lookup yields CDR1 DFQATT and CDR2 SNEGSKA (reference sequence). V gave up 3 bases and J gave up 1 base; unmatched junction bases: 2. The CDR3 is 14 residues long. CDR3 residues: CSASQRENTGELFF. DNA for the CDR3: TGCAGTGCTAGCCAGCGGGAGAACACCGGGGAGCTGTTTTTT.

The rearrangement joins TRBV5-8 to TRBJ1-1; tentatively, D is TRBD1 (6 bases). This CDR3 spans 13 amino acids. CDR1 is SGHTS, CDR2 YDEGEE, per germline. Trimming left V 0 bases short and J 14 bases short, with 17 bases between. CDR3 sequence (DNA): TGTGCCAGCAGCTTGGTTACAGGGTCGACCTCATTCTTT. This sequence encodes CASSLVTGSTSFF.

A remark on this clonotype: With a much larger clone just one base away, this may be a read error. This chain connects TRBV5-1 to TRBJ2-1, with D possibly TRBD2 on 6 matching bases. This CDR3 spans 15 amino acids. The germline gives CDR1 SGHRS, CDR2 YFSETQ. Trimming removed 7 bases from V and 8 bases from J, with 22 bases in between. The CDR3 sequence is CASSRDGLTGDEQFF. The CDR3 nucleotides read TGCGCCAGCTCAAGGGACGGACTAACGGGAGATGAGCAGTTCTTC. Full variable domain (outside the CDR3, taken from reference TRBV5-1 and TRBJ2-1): KAGVTQTPRYLIKTRGQQVTLSCSPISGHRSVSWYQQTPGQGLQFLFEYFSETQRNKGNFPGRFSGRQFSNSRSEMNVSTLELGDSALYLCASSRDGLTGDEQFFGPGTRLTVL.

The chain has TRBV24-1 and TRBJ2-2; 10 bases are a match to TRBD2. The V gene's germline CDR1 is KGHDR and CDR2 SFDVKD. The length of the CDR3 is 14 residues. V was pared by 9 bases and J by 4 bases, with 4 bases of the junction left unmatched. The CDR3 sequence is CATGTSEFTGELFF. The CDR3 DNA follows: TGTGCCACCGGGACTAGCGAATTCACCGGGGAGCTGTTTTTT.

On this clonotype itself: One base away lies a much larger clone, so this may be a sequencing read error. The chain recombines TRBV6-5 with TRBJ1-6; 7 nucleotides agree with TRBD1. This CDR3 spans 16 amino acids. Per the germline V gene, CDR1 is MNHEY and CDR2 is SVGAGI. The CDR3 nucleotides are TGTGTCAGCAGTTACTTGGGGGACAGCTATAATTCACCCCTCCACTTT. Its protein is CVSSYLGDSYNSPLHF.

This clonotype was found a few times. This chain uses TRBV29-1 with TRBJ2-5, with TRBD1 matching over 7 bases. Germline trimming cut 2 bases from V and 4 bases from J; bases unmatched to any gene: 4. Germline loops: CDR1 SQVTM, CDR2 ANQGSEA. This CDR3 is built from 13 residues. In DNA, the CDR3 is TGCAGCGTTGAATCGTACAGGGGAGAGACCCAGTACTTC. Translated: CSVESYRGETQYF.

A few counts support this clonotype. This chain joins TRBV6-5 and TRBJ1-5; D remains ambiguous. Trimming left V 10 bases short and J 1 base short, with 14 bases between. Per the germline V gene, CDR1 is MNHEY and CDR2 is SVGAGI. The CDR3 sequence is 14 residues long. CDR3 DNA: TGTGCCACCCGCAAAGACGAAAGCAATCAGCCCCAGCATTTT. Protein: CATRKDESNQPQHF.

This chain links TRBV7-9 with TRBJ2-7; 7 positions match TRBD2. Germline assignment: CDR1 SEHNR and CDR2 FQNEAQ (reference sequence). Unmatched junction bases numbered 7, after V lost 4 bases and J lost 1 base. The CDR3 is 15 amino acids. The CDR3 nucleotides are TGTGCCAGCAGCTCGACTAGCAGGAGATCCTACGAGCAGTACTTC. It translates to CASSSTSRRSYEQYF.

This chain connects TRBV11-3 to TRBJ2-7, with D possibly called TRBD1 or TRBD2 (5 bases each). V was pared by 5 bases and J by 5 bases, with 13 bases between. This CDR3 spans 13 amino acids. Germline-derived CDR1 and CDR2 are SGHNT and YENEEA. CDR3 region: CASSHRQTNEQYF. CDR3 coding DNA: TGTGCCAGCAGCCATCGACAGACTAACGAGCAGTACTTC.

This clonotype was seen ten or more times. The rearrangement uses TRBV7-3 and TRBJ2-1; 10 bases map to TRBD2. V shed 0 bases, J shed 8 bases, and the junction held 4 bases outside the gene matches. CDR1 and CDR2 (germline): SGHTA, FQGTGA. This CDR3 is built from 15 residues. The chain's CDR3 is CASSLTLAGDHEQFF. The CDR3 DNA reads TGTGCCAGCAGCTTAACGCTAGCGGGAGACCATGAGCAGTTCTTC. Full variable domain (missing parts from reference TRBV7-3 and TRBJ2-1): GAGVSQTPSNKVTEKGKYVELRCDPISGHTALYWYRQSLGQGPEFLIYFQGTGAADDSGLPNDRFFAVRPEGSVSTLKIQRTERGDSAVYLCASSLTLAGDHEQFFGPGTRLTVL.